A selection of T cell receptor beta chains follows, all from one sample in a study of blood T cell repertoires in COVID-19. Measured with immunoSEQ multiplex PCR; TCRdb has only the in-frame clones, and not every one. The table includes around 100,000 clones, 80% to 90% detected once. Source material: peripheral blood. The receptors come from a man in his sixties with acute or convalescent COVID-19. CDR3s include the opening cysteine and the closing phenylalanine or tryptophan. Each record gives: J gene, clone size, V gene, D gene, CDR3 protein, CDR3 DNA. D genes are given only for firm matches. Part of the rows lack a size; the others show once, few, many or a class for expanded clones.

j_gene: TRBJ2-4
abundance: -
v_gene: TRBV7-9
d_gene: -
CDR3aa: CASSPTGSLLENIQYF
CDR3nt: TGTGCCAGCAGCCCGACAGGATCTCTGTTGGAGAACATTCAGTACTTC

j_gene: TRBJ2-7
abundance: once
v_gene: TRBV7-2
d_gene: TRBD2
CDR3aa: CASSFLAGGYEQYF
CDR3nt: TGTGCCAGCAGCTTTCTAGCGGGAGGCTACGAGCAGTACTTC

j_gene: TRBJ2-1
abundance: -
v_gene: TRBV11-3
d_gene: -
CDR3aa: CASSINRYNEQFF
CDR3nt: TGTGCCAGCAGCATCAACAGATACAATGAGCAGTTCTTC

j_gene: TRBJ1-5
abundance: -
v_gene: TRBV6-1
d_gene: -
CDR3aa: CASSESGGARQPQHF
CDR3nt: TGTGCCAGCAGTGAAAGCGGGGGCGCGAGGCAGCCCCAGCATTTT

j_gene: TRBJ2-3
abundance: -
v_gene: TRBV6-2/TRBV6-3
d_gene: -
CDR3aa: CASSPHSPSTDTQYF
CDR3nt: TGTGCCAGCAGCCCCCACTCACCATCCACAGATACGCAGTATTTT

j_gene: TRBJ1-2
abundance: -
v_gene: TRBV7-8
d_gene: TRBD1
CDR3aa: CASSREGAYYGYTF
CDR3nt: TGTGCCAGCAGCAGAGAGGGGGCCTACTATGGCTACACCTTC

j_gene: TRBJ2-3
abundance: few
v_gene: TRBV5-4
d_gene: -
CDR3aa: CASSPTSSAGLDTQYF
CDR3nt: TGTGCCAGCAGCCCGACTTCCAGTGCGGGCCTAGATACGCAGTATTTT

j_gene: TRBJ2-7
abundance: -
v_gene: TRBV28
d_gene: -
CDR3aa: CASRSPTATYEQYF
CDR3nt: TGTGCCAGCAGATCCCCTACAGCTACCTACGAGCAGTACTTC

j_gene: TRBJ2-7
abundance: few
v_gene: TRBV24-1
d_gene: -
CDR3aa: CATSESYEQYF
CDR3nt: TGTGCCACCAGTGAATCATACGAGCAGTACTTC

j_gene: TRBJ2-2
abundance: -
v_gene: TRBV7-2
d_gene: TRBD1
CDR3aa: CASRSRGQVGELFF
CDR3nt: TGTGCCAGCAGGAGCAGGGGGCAGGTCGGGGAGCTGTTTTTT

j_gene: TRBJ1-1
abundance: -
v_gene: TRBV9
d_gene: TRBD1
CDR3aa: CASSALTGTNTEAFF
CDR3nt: TGTGCCAGCAGCGCACTGACAGGGACGAACACTGAAGCTTTCTTT

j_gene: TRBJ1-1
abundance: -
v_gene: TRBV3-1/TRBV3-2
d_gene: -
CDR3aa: CASSRQLNTEAFF
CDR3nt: TGTGCCAGCAGCCGACAGTTGAACACTGAAGCTTTCTTT

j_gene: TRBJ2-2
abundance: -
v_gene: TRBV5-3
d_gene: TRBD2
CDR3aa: CASSGGTGELFF
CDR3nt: TGTGCATCTAGCGGGGGGACCGGGGAGCTGTTTTTT

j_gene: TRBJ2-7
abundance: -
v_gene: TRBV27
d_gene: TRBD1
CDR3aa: CASSLGLWTGGSEQYF
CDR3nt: TGTGCCAGCAGTTTGGGTCTTTGGACAGGGGGCTCAGAGCAGTACTTC

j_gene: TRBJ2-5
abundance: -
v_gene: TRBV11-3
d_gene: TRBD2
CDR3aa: CASSTAPGTKRKETQYF
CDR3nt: TGTGCCAGCAGCACCGCTCCCGGGACTAAAAGGAAAGAGACCCAGTACTTC

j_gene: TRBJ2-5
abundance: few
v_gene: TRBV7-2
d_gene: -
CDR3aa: CASSFLTRGYQETQYF
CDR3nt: TGTGCCAGCAGCTTTTTGACCCGAGGGTACCAAGAGACCCAGTACTTC

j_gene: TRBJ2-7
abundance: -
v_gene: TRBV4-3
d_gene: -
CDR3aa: CASSQETASYEQYF
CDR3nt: TGCGCCAGCAGCCAGGAGACGGCCAGCTACGAGCAGTACTTC

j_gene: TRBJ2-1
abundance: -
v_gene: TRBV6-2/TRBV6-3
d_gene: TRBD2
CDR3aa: CASSQNGESSGAVVYEQFF
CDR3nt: TGTGCCAGCAGTCAGAATGGGGAGTCTAGCGGGGCGGTGGTATATGAGCAGTTCTTC

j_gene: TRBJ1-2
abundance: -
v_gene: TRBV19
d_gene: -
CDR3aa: CASSTSDRYFNYGYTF
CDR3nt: TGTGCCAGTAGTACCTCCGATCGGTATTTTAACTATGGCTACACCTTC